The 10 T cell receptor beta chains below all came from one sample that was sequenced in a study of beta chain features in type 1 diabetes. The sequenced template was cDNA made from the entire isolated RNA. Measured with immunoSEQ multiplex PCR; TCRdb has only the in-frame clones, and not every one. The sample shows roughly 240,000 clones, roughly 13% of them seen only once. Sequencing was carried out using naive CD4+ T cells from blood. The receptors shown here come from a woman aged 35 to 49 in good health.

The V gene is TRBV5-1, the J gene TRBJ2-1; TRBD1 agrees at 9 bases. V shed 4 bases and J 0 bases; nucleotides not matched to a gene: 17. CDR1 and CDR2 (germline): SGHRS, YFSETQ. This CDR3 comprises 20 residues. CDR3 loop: CASSPRGQGGRASSYNEQFF. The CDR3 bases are TGCGCCAGCAGCCCCAGGGGACAGGGCGGACGCGCCAGCTCCTACAATGAGCAGTTCTTC. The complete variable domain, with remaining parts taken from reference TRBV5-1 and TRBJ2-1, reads KAGVTQTPRYLIKTRGQQVTLSCSPISGHRSVSWYQQTPGQGLQFLFEYFSETQRNKGNFPGRFSGRQFSNSRSEMNVSTLELGDSALYLCASSPRGQGGRASSYNEQFFGPGTRLTVL.

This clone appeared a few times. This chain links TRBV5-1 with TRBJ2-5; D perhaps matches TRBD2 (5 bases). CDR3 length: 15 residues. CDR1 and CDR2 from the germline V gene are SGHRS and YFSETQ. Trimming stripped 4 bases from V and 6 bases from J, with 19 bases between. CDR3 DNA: TGCGCCAGCAGCCCGCCGGGTGAGGGTCAACAGACCCAGTACTTC. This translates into CASSPPGEGQQTQYF.

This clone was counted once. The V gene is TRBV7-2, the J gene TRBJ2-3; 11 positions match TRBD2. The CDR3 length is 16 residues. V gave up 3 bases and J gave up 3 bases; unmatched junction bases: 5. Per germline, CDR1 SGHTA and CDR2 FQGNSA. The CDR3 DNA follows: TGTGCCAGCAGCTTTGGCCTAGCGGGGGGAACAGATACGCAGTATTTT. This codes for CASSFGLAGGTDTQYF. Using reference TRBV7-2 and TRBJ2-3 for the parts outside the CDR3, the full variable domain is GAGVSQSPSNKVTEKGKDVELRCDPISGHTALYWYRQSLGQGLEFLIYFQGNSAPDKSGLPSDRFSAERTGGSVSTLTIQRTQQEDSAVYLCASSFGLAGGTDTQYFGPGTRLTVL.

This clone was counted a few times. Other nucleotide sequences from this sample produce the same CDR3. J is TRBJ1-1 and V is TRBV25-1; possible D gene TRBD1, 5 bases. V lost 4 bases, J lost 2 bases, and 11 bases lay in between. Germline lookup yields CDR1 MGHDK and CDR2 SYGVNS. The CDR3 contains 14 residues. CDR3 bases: TGTGCCAGCAGTGGGGTGGGGGGTAACACTGAAGCTTTCTTT. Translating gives CASSGVGGNTEAFF.

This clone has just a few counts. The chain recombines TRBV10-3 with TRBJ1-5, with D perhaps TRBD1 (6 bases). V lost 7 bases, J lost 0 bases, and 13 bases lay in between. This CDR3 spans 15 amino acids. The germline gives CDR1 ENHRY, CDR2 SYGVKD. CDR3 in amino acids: CAINQGGGSNQPQHF. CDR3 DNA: TGTGCCATCAATCAGGGAGGGGGTAGCAATCAGCCCCAGCATTTT.

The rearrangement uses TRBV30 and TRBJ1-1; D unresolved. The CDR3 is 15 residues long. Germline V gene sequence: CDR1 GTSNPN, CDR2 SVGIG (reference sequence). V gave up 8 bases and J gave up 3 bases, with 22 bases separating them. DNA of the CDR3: TGTGCCCGAGCCCGGGAGAAAAAAAGGGACACTGAAGCTTTCTTT. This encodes CARAREKKRDTEAFF.

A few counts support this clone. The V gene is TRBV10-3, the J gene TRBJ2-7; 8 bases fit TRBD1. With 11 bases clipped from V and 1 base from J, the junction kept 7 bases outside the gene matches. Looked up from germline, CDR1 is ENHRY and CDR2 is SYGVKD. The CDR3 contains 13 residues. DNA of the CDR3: TGTGCCGTTCGACGGGACAGGTCCTACGAGCAGTACTTC. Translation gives CAVRRDRSYEQYF.

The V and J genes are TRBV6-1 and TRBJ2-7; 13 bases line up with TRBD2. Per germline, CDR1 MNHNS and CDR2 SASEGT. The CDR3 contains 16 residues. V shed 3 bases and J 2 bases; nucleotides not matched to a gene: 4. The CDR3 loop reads CASSEGLAGFPYEQYF. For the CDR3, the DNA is TGTGCCAGCAGTGAGGGACTAGCGGGGTTCCCCTACGAGCAGTACTTC.

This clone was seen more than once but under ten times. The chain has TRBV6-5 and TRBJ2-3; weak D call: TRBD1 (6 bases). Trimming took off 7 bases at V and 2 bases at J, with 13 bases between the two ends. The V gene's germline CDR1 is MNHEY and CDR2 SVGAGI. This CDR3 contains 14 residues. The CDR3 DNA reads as TGTGCCAGCACTTTCGGACAGAACACAGATACGCAGTATTTT. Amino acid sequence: CASTFGQNTDTQYF.

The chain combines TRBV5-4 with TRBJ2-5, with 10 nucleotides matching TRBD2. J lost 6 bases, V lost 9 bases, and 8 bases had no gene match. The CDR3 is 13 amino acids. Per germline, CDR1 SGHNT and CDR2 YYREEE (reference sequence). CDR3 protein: CAIERGGVKTQYF. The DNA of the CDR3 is TGTGCCATCGAGCGGGGGGGCGTTAAGACCCAGTACTTC.